This T cell receptor (beta chain) was retrieved from a study of cytomegalovirus exposure and HLA in healthy donors. PCR employed 60 Vbeta and 13 Jbeta primers. Clones were read by immunoSEQ multiplex PCR, and TCRdb kept only the in-frame ones, dropping some. This sample lists 200,000 or so clones; its ten largest clones have roughly 1.1%. The CDR3 sequence is 13 residues long. Germline V gene lookup returns CDR1 SGHRS and CDR2 YFSETQ. The chain couples TRBV5-1 to TRBJ2-5; TRBD1 matches 9 bases. The end of the DNA fits TRBJ2-7 better, so the J call may be wrong. The sample comprised PBMCs. The receptor comes from a girl aged 2-9 years in good health and CMV-seropositive. The CDR3 nucleotides are TGCGCCAGCAGCCAGGGACAGGGAAACGAGCAGTACTTC. The encoded protein is CASSQGQGNEQYF.